This T cell receptor (beta chain) was captured in a study of Ad26.COV2.S vaccination and SARS-CoV-2 variants. About the study: Donor got 5x10^10 or 1x10^11 viral particles of Ad26.COV2.S.

The treatment denotes: 15 to 20 received Ad26.COV2.S at low or high dose, single or two shots; roughly five received placebo; per-sample allocation not given. Sample collection was performed on day 63 after the first vaccine or placebo injection. In Boston, the donor was an adult between 18-55 years of age. Regarding this clone: Its antigen is undetermined.

Data came from immunoSEQ multiplex PCR; TCRdb stores just in-frame clones and leaves some out. The sample shows around 300,000 clones, approximately 87% of them seen only once. In germline, CDR1 is SGHTA, CDR2 FQGNSA. The CDR3 is 17 amino acids. The V end was cut by 1 base, the J end by 0 bases, with 10 bases between. Study-level findings and limits: An underestimation of total T cell responses may have resulted from the TCR breadth and depth analyses.

The specimen comprised peripheral blood, sampled in a trial of Ad26.COV2.S vaccine versus placebo. The chain has TRBV7-2 and TRBJ1-6; D is unresolved. The TCR was taken from a person aged 18-60 years who received the Ad26.COV2.S COVID-19 vaccine or a placebo. The CDR3 sequence: CASSLEVRSSYNSPLHF. In DNA form, the CDR3 reads TGTGCCAGCAGCTTAGAGGTCAGGAGCTCCTATAATTCACCCCTCCACTTT.